These T cell receptor beta chains were read from a single sample in a study of Graves' ophthalmopathy and Graves' hyperthyroidism. TCRdb reanalysed the multiplex PCR reads using MiXCR and keeps one entry per CDR3 protein. The repertoire includes 400,000 or so distinct CDR3 sequences, approximately 15% of them detected once, and roughly 7% sits in the top ten. Sequenced: peripheral blood. The origin of the receptors is a woman aged 18-29 years with stable Graves' hyperthyroidism. Each CDR3 is given with its conserved first and last residue. The order of the fields is clone size, D gene, J gene, V gene, CDR3 DNA, CDR3 protein. D genes are given only for firm matches. The size field is filled for only some rows; it gives once, few, many or a size class.

once,NA,TRBJ1-1,TRBV12-3/TRBV12-4,TGTGCCAGCAGTTTTGGGGGGACGGGCACTGAAGCTTTCTTT,CASSFGGTGTEAFF
NA,TRBD1,TRBJ1-6,TRBV19,TGTGCCAGTAGTACCCCGGGACAGACAAATTCACCCCTCCACTTT,CASSTPGQTNSPLHF
many,TRBD1,TRBJ2-5,TRBV6-2/TRBV6-3,TGTGCCAGCCAAGGGGGCTTTGGAGAGACCCAGTACTTC,CASQGGFGETQYF
many,TRBD1,TRBJ1-1,TRBV5-1,TGCGCCAGCAGCCTTGGTACAGGGGCCGGTGAAGCTTTCTTT,CASSLGTGAGEAFF
many,NA,TRBJ2-7,TRBV11-3,TGTGCCAGCAGCAGAAGGGACTCCTACGAGCAGTACTTC,CASSRRDSYEQYF
many,NA,TRBJ1-2,TRBV6-1,TGTGCCAGCAGTGAGACCGAACCCTATGGCTACACCTTC,CASSETEPYGYTF
once,NA,TRBJ1-2,TRBV4-1,TGCACCAGCAGCCCTACAGGGACATATGGCTACACCTTC,CTSSPTGTYGYTF
many,TRBD1,TRBJ1-1,TRBV7-9,TGTGCCAGCACCCGGACAGGCGAGAACACTGAAGCTTTCTTT,CASTRTGENTEAFF
many,NA,TRBJ1-5,TRBV25-1,TGTGCCAGCAGTGGGGTCGGGTACAATCAGCCCCAGCATTTT,CASSGVGYNQPQHF
NA,NA,TRBJ2-3,TRBV4-1,TGCGCCAGCAGTCATTCAGGGAGTACGCAGTATTTT,CASSHSGSTQYF
many,NA,TRBJ1-3,TRBV12-5,TGTGCTAGTGGTTTGGCCGAGCCGAACAGGGCTGCTGGAAACACCATATATTTT,CASGLAEPNRAAGNTIYF
many,TRBD1,TRBJ1-5,TRBV27,TGTGCCAGCAGAGCACAGGGGGCCAGCAATCAGCCCCAGCATTTT,CASRAQGASNQPQHF
many,NA,TRBJ1-1,TRBV27,TGTGCCAGCAAACCAGGGGCTCTAAACACTGAAGCTTTCTTT,CASKPGALNTEAFF
once,TRBD1,TRBJ2-7,TRBV12-3/TRBV12-4,TGTGCCAGCACTATGATGGACAGGGAAGGCTACGAGCAGTACTTC,CASTMMDREGYEQYF
NA,NA,TRBJ2-4,TRBV7-2,TGTGCCAGCAGCTCCTATGCTGCGGGGGCCAAAAACATTAAGTACTTC,CASSSYAAGAKNIKYF
many,TRBD2,TRBJ2-7,TRBV9,TGTGCCAGCAGCGTAGACGGCGGGGGCTCCTACGAGCAGTACTTC,CASSVDGGGSYEQYF
NA,NA,TRBJ2-7,TRBV12-3/TRBV12-4,TGTGCCAGCAGTTTGGAGGGTTGGGACGAGCAGTACTTC,CASSLEGWDEQYF
many,TRBD1,TRBJ2-2,TRBV11-1,TGTGCCAGCAGCTTTACAGGGGCACCTGGAGGCGGGGAGCTGTTTTTT,CASSFTGAPGGGELFF
few,TRBD2,TRBJ2-7,TRBV11-2,TGTGCCAGCAGCTCCCGCCCTAGCGGGGGAGGGGGCCCCTACGAGCAGTACTTC,CASSSRPSGGGGPYEQYF
few,TRBD2,TRBJ2-7,TRBV4-2,TGTGCCAGCAGCCAAGAGCGGGGGGGTTACGAGCAGTACTTC,CASSQERGGYEQYF
many,NA,TRBJ1-1,TRBV7-2,TGTGCCAGCAGCTTAGCAGGTGTCACAGTCCCTGAAGCTTTCTTT,CASSLAGVTVPEAFF
many,NA,TRBJ2-2,TRBV11-1,TGTGCCAGCAGCTTAGTATTGTTGCTGGGACGGAACACCGGGGAGCTGTTTTTT,CASSLVLLLGRNTGELFF
many,NA,TRBJ1-1,TRBV12-5,TGTGCTAGTGGTTCCACTGGCGGGACGATTAGGACTGAAGCTTTCTTT,CASGSTGGTIRTEAFF
many,NA,TRBJ1-1,TRBV6-1,TGTGCCAGCACCCTTTGGCAGAACACTGAAGCTTTCTTT,CASTLWQNTEAFF
few,TRBD1,TRBJ1-6,TRBV9,TGTGCCAGCAATAATCCGGGACAGGAGTATAATTCACCCCTCCACTTT,CASNNPGQEYNSPLHF
many,NA,TRBJ1-1,TRBV2,TGTGCCAGCAGCCGGACAGAACCGAACACTGAAGCTTTCTTT,CASSRTEPNTEAFF
many,TRBD2,TRBJ2-2,TRBV6-2/TRBV6-3,TGTGCCAGCAGTTACTCGGGACTAGCGGGGTACACCGGGGAGCTGTTTTTT,CASSYSGLAGYTGELFF
many,TRBD2,TRBJ2-7,TRBV29-1,TGCAGCGTCGCTCTAGCGGGCCCCTACGAGCAGTACTTC,CSVALAGPYEQYF
NA,NA,TRBJ2-7,TRBV6-4,TGTGCCAGCAGCCAAGATTCACGGGACTTCGAGCAGTACTTC,CASSQDSRDFEQYF
NA,NA,TRBJ1-1,TRBV20-1,TGCAGTGCCAGCGACATATCGGGAGCTTTCTTT,CSASDISGAFF
many,TRBD1,TRBJ1-1,TRBV5-6,TGTGCCAGCAGCCCCAACAGGGGGTCACTGAACACTGAAGCTTTCTTT,CASSPNRGSLNTEAFF
many,NA,TRBJ1-1,TRBV12-3/TRBV12-4,TGTGCCAGCAGTTTGGGTCCTCGGACTGAAGCTTTCTTT,CASSLGPRTEAFF
many,NA,TRBJ1-1,TRBV6-2/TRBV6-3,TGTGCCAGCAGTAAGGGCCGGGTTGGTATGAACACTGAAGCTTTCTTT,CASSKGRVGMNTEAFF
NA,NA,TRBJ1-2,TRBV6-5,TGTGCCAGCAGTTACTCGAGGCAAACTCACTATGGCTACACCTTC,CASSYSRQTHYGYTF
many,NA,TRBJ1-2,TRBV6-5,TGTGCCAGCAGTTACTCGTGGCAAGCATACTATGGCTACACCTTC,CASSYSWQAYYGYTF
many,NA,TRBJ1-6,TRBV18,TGTGCCAGCTCACCAGGGCACCAGGGGAATTCACCCCTCCACTTT,CASSPGHQGNSPLHF
many,TRBD1,TRBJ1-2,TRBV19,TGTGCCAGTAGTATACCGGACAGGGGGCCTGGCTACACCTTC,CASSIPDRGPGYTF
many,NA,TRBJ2-2,TRBV24-1,TGTGCCACCAGTGATTTGCAGGGCTTGGGGGAGCTGTTTTTT,CATSDLQGLGELFF
many,TRBD1,TRBJ1-5,TRBV10-3,TGTGCCATCAGTGAGGGAGTGGGACAGGGAGGGCGTCAGCCCCAGCATTTT,CAISEGVGQGGRQPQHF
NA,NA,TRBJ1-2,TRBV4-1,TGCGCCAGCAGCCAAGATTATATCGAGATTACAGGCCCTCCCTATGGCTACACCTTC,CASSQDYIEITGPPYGYTF
many,NA,TRBJ1-2,TRBV6-2/TRBV6-3,TGTGCCAGCAGCCCACAGATCTATGGCTACACCTTC,CASSPQIYGYTF
many,NA,TRBJ1-2,TRBV10-3,TGTGCCATCAGTGAGTCGAATGATGGCTACACCTTC,CAISESNDGYTF